The TCR beta chain described here comes from a study of blood T cell repertoires in COVID-19. The table came from immunoSEQ multiplex PCR; TCRdb's copy has only in-frame clones and leaves some out. Of about 80,000 clones listed, 60% to 75% are singletons. Trimming left V 1 base short and J 3 bases short, with 11 bases between. The CDR3 is made up of 15 amino acids. The germline V gene encodes CDR1 SGHAT and CDR2 FQNNGV. This clonotype originated in a man aged 45 to 65 with active or convalescent COVID-19. Material: peripheral blood. The chain links TRBV11-2 to TRBJ2-3, with a possible D match to TRBD2 (6 bases). Here the CDR3 reads CASSLGGEETDTQYF. The CDR3, as DNA: TGTGCCAGCAGCTTAGGTGGGGAGGAGACAGATACGCAGTATTTT.